The rows below give T cell receptor beta chains drawn from one sample of a study of lymphopenia after photon versus proton radiotherapy. Profiling relied on immunoSEQ multiplex PCR, and the TCRdb table lists in-frame clones only, not all of them. Altogether roughly 150,000 clones are present, less than 90% being singletons, with the ten largest covering 4% to 5%. The sequences come from peripheral blood, collected from a patient treated with photon-based radiotherapy. The receptors originated from a man aged 50 to 60 with gastric cancer. Each CDR3 is given with its conserved first and last residue.

v_call	j_call	cdr3_aa
TRBV11-2	TRBJ2-7	CASSPPGTAKYYEQYF
TRBV7-7	TRBJ2-2	CASSSSPVITGELFF
TRBV7-9	TRBJ1-4	CASSLEGQGGEKLFF
TRBV6-6	TRBJ1-5	CASTQGSNQPQHF
TRBV6-1	TRBJ2-1	CASRWTGMSYNEQFF
TRBV19	TRBJ1-3	CASSMGAGNTIYF
TRBV2	TRBJ2-7	CASSILQGPSYEQYF
TRBV10-3	TRBJ1-3	CAISERSLGNTIYF
TRBV6-1	TRBJ2-7	CATRGRASYEQYF
TRBV5-1	TRBJ1-4	CASSLGGNGEKLFF
TRBV7-2	TRBJ2-1	CASSPLLAGVGHEQFF
TRBV6-6	TRBJ2-2	CASSYPRGTGELFF
TRBV28	TRBJ2-7	CASSLISGSYEQYF
TRBV28	TRBJ1-2	CASRRGIGYGYTF
TRBV9	TRBJ1-2	CASEMRAGYTF
TRBV11-1	TRBJ2-2	CASSLRRYGELFF
TRBV9	TRBJ1-3	CASSPERNRGNTIYF
TRBV29-1	TRBJ1-1	CSVLAGDTEAFF
TRBV15	TRBJ2-3	CATSRDRPGVTDTQYF
TRBV4-2	TRBJ2-2	CASSPLAPQTGELFF
TRBV2	TRBJ2-3	CASRLQGRTDTQYF
TRBV25-1	TRBJ1-1	CASSATPGQGRNTEAFF
TRBV7-2	TRBJ2-1	CASSLFGGEQFF
TRBV2	TRBJ1-2	CASSKGNYGYTF
TRBV28	TRBJ1-5	CAAGNGNQPQHF
TRBV5-1	TRBJ1-2	CASSWDTILSGYTF
TRBV11-2	TRBJ2-5	CASSLVYSAVGGETQYF
TRBV6-4	TRBJ2-3	CASSEGRGSTDTQYF
TRBV4-1	TRBJ1-4	CASSQGPTLLFF
TRBV10-3	TRBJ2-7	CAISETPRSYEQYF
TRBV30	TRBJ2-1	CAWGPSNNEQFF
TRBV5-1	TRBJ2-7	CASSLGPNSYEQYF
TRBV5-1	TRBJ2-2	CASGEGVNTGELFF
TRBV10-1	TRBJ2-7	CASSRTSGSVYEQYF
TRBV27	TRBJ2-3	CASSYGTSGLNTQYF
TRBV7-8	TRBJ2-3	CASSSSKTGLFTDTQYF
TRBV7-9	TRBJ1-2	CASSLTGEHYGYTF